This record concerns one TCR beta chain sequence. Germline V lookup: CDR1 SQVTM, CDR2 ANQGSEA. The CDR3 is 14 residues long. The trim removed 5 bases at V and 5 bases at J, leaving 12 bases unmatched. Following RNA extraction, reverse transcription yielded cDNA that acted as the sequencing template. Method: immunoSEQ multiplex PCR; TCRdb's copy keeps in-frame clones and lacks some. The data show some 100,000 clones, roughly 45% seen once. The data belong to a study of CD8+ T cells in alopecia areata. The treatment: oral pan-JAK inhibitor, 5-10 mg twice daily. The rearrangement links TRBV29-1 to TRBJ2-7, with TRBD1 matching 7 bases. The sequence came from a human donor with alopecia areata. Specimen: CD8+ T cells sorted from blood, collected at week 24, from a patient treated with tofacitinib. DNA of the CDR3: TGCAGCGTTTACGACATGGACAGGTTAGACGAGCAGTACTTC. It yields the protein CSVYDMDRLDEQYF.